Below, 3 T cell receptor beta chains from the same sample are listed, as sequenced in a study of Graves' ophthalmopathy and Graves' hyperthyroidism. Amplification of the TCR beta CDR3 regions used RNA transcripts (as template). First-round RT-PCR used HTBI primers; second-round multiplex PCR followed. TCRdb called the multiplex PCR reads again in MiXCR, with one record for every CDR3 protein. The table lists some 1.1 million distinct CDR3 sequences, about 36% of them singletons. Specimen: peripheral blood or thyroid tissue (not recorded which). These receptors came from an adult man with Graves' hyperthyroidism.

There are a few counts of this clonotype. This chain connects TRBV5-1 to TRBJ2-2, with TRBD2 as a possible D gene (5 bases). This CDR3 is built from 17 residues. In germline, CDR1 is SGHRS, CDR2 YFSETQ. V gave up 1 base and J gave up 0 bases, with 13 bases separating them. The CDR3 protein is CASSLRPGGSNTGELFF. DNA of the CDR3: TGCGCCAGCAGCTTGCGGCCAGGAGGATCGAACACCGGGGAGCTGTTTTTT.

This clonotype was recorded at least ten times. The DNA for the CDR3 is TGTGCCAGCAGTTACTCGGGACTAGCGGACGGTCAAGAGACCCAGTACTTC. Its translation is CASSYSGLADGQETQYF. V gene TRBV6-6 combines with J gene TRBJ2-5; TRBD2 aligns across 11 bases. The CDR3 loop spans 17 amino acids. Germline V CDR1 and CDR2: MNHNY, SVGAGI (reference sequence). V dropped 0 bases and J dropped 2; count of bases not matched to a gene: 5.

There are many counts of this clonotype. The chain's CDR3 is CASQTRLNTEAFF. The CDR3 bases are TGTGCCAGCCAGACACGGCTCAACACTGAAGCTTTCTTT. The V gene is TRBV7-8, the J gene TRBJ1-1; the D is unclear. Germline V gene data show CDR1 as SGHVS and CDR2 as FQNEAQ. Trimming removed 8 bases from V and 2 bases from J, with 12 bases in between. CDR3 size: 13 residues.